This TCR beta chain was found in a study of control samples from healthy donors and cancer patients. CDR3 size: 15 residues. Trimming took 4 bases from V and 0 from J, leaving 10 bases between them. Germline V gives CDR1 SGDLS, CDR2 YYNGEE. Clones were read by immunoSEQ multiplex PCR, and TCRdb kept only the in-frame ones, dropping some. The repertoire consists of 75,000 to 100,000 clones, with 86% occurring once and the leading ten covering roughly 1.3%. The V gene is TRBV9, the J gene TRBJ2-2; the D gene is possibly TRBD2 (5 bases). The sequence was obtained from a woman aged 45 to 65 in good health. Sequencing input: blood. CDR3 bases: TGTGCCAGCAGCCCCACTAGGTCGAACACCGGGGAGCTGTTTTTT. Translating gives CASSPTRSNTGELFF.